This T cell receptor beta chain was identified during a study of T cells after yellow fever vaccination. A word on this clonotype: Antigen: not known.

TCRdb re-called the 5' RACE reads with MiXCR, one entry per CDR3 protein. The sample lists more than 250,000 distinct CDR3 sequences; 6.8% were seen once. Study conclusions and caveats: Overall, a small share of clonotypes was seen in both CD4 and CD8 compartments. Post-booster samples contained most primary-vaccination clones (around 96% CD4, around 88% CD8).

The V gene's germline CDR1 is LGHNT and CDR2 FRNRAP. The V and J ends lost 5 bases and 6 bases respectively, with 22 bases between them. CDR3 length: 16 amino acids. The gene calls are TRBV12-5 and TRBJ2-5; D perhaps matches TRBD1 (6 bases). The origin of this receptor is a young man who received the YFV17D yellow fever vaccine. Source: PBMCs, taken roughly 45 days after the first yellow fever vaccination. The CDR3 loop is CASGPRPGTQEKTQYF. The CDR3 DNA is TGTGCTAGTGGTCCAAGACCCGGGACACAGGAGAAGACCCAGTACTTC.